The subject of this entry is one T cell receptor delta chain. The antigen is not known. The entry originates in a study of Vδ1+ human thymocytes. Regarding the study as a whole: Highly polyclonal TRG and TRD repertoires with Gaussian CDR3 length distributions appeared in thymus. Unlike peripheral blood Vdelta1+ controls, thymic delta-chain sequences included approximately 20% Vdelta2 and few Vdelta3.

Thymocytes were sorted as CD3+ TCRVdelta1+ TCRVdelta2- after alphabeta T cell depletion. Extracted RNA was reverse transcribed into cDNA. Pooled V-gene forward primers with one constant-region reverse primer generated the CDR3 amplicons by multiplex PCR. TCRdb reanalysed the multiplex PCR reads with CATT. Among about 73,000 delta-chain clones listed, approximately 30% were seen once. This CDR3 has 24 amino acids. The germline V gene encodes CDR1 TSWWSYY and CDR2 QGS. Deletions cut 2 bases from V and 3 bases from J, with 40 bases between. The gene calls are TRDV1 and TRDJ1; TRDD3 might be the D (8 bases). The sequence was collected from a boy under three years old who had congenital heart surgery. Sample: Vdelta1+ gamma-delta thymocytes from the thymus. Indicated subset: FACS-sorted CD3+ TCRalphabeta- TCRVdelta1+ TCRVdelta2- thymocytes. The CDR3 nucleotides read TGTGCTCTTGGGGAAGAGATTTGGGCCTTCCTGCCTACTGGGGGTCCCCGCTGGTCCGATAAACTCATCTTT. Its protein product is CALGEEIWAFLPTGGPRWSDKLIF.